These 27 T cell receptor beta chains were sequenced from one sample in a study of T cells in Graves' hyperthyroidism and ophthalmopathy. Amplification targeted TCR beta CDR3 regions from RNA transcripts. The HTBI primer set drove a first-round RT-PCR of the TCR CDR3. TCRdb redid the calling of the multiplex PCR reads with MiXCR, one entry per CDR3 protein. The sample has 550,000 to 650,000 distinct CDR3 sequences, approximately 15% seen once. Sequenced input: blood. Every receptor here comes from a middle-aged woman with Graves' hyperthyroidism.

This clonotype was counted only a few times. This chain joins TRBV20-1 and TRBJ2-1; 10 positions agree with TRBD2. V shed 6 bases and J 7 bases; nucleotides not matched to a gene: 6. CDR1 is DFQATT, CDR2 SNEGSKA, per germline (reference sequence). This CDR3 is 13 amino acids long. The chain's CDR3 is CSAPTSGLNEQFF. CDR3 DNA: TGCAGTGCCCCGACTAGCGGGCTAAATGAGCAGTTCTTC.

This chain joins TRBV11-1 and TRBJ2-7, with D possibly being TRBD1 or TRBD2 (5 bases each). Germline V CDR1 and CDR2: SGHAT, FQDESV (reference sequence). The V end was cut by 5 bases, the J end by 7 bases, with 21 bases between. The CDR3 covers 15 residues. The CDR3 nucleotides read TGTGCCAGCAGCGCATTGACAGATAAAGGGAGAGAGCAGTACTTC. Amino acid sequence: CASSALTDKGREQYF.

There are a few counts of this clonotype. The J gene is TRBJ2-3, the V gene TRBV4-1; 14 bases fit TRBD2. CDR3 length: 19 amino acids. The V gene end was trimmed by 2 bases and the J gene end by 3 bases; junction bases not matched to a gene: 10. Germline CDR1 reads MGHRA; CDR2 reads YSYEKL. The CDR3 DNA reads TGCGCCAGCAGCCAAACTCTTTGGACTAGCGGGAGGAGTACAGATACGCAGTATTTT. It encodes CASSQTLWTSGRSTDTQYF.

The V call is TRBV2, the J call TRBJ2-1; D may correspond to TRBD1 or TRBD2 (5 bases each). The CDR3 extends over 14 amino acids. Germline V lookup: CDR1 SNHLY, CDR2 FYNNEI. V gave up 7 bases and J gave up 2 bases, with 12 bases separating them. CDR3 bases: TGTGCCAGCAACCGGGGCGAGGCCTACAATGAGCAGTTCTTC. It codes for CASNRGEAYNEQFF.

J is TRBJ2-1 and V is TRBV5-6, with 12 bases matching TRBD2. The CDR3 length is 16 residues. The ends lost 4 bases at V and 7 bases at J; junction bases unmatched: 9. Germline values: CDR1 SGHDT, CDR2 YYEEEE. As DNA, the CDR3 is TGTGCCAGCAGCCTTGGAAGACTAGCGGGAGAAAATGAGCAGTTCTTC. This codes for CASSLGRLAGENEQFF.

This clonotype has a count of ten or more. The genes are TRBV3-1 and TRBJ2-7, with D unclear. The CDR3 is 14 amino acids. The V gene lost 0 bases and the J gene lost 2 bases, with 8 bases spanning the gap. Germline lookup yields CDR1 LGHDT and CDR2 YNNKEL (reference sequence). This CDR3 is CASSQDLSAYEQYF. CDR3 DNA sequence: TGTGCCAGCAGCCAAGATTTAAGCGCCTACGAGCAGTACTTC.

This clonotype was recorded at least ten times. V is TRBV6-2 or TRBV6-3 and J is TRBJ2-7; TRBD2 agrees at 12 bases. Germline lookup yields CDR1 MNHEY and CDR2 SVGEGT. This CDR3 spans 18 amino acids. Trimming removed 0 bases from V and 3 bases from J; junction bases left unmatched: 9. CDR3 bases: TGTGCCAGCAGTTACTCGAGAGACGGGACTAGCGGGTACTACGAGCAGTACTTC. Protein: CASSYSRDGTSGYYEQYF.

This clonotype has a count of ten or more. This chain joins TRBV11-2 and TRBJ2-5; D assignment may be TRBD1 or TRBD2 (5 bases each). The CDR3 is 14 amino acids. Trimming cost V 0 bases and J 4 bases, with 9 bases left between them. Germline V CDR1 and CDR2: SGHAT, FQNNGV. CDR3 in DNA: TGTGCCAGCAGCTTAGATCTGGGGGTAGAGACCCAGTACTTC. It codes for CASSLDLGVETQYF. The entire variable domain, with the rest obtained from reference TRBV11-2 and TRBJ2-5, is as follows: EAGVAQSPRYKIIEKRQSVAFWCNPISGHATLYWYQQILGQGPKLLIQFQNNGVVDDSQLPKDRFSAERLKGVDSTLKIQPAKLEDSAVYLCASSLDLGVETQYFGPGTRLLVL.

This clonotype has ten or more counts. V gene TRBV3-1 combines with J gene TRBJ1-1; D is ambiguous. The CDR3 covers 14 residues. Per the germline V gene, CDR1 is LGHDT and CDR2 is YNNKEL (reference sequence). Trimming stripped 0 bases from V and 4 bases from J, with 9 bases between. The CDR3 sequence is CASSQDLGLTEAFF. DNA for the CDR3: TGTGCCAGCAGCCAAGATCTTGGGCTCACTGAAGCTTTCTTT.

This sequence joins TRBV5-1 and TRBJ1-5; no reliable D call. V lost 0 bases to trimming and J lost 5 bases, with 6 bases between them. The germline V gene encodes CDR1 SGHRS and CDR2 YFSETQ. The CDR3 has 13 residues. CDR3 in DNA: TGCGCCAGCAGCTTGGACCGTTATCAGCCCCAGCATTTT. It specifies CASSLDRYQPQHF.

This clonotype was counted between two and nine times. This chain joins TRBV6-2 or TRBV6-3 and TRBJ2-7; D possibly corresponds to TRBD1 (5 bases). The CDR3 sequence is 16 residues long. Germline loops: CDR1 MNHEY, CDR2 SVGEGT. V was clipped by 2 bases and J by 4 bases, with 18 bases between them. CDR3: CASSYVKSGRRYEQYF. Here the CDR3 DNA reads TGTGCCAGCAGTTACGTGAAGTCAGGGCGAAGATACGAGCAGTACTTC.

As DNA, the CDR3 is TGTGCCAGCAGCTTAGCGCCCCCTGAGGGTCCGCGCGAGCAGTACTTC. Its protein product is CASSLAPPEGPREQYF. The chain couples TRBV7-6 to TRBJ2-7, with D tentatively TRBD2 (5 bases). This CDR3 is built from 16 residues. Trimming removed 0 bases from V and 6 bases from J, with 18 bases in between. Germline-derived CDR1 and CDR2 are SGHVS and FNYEAQ.

V is TRBV5-8 and J is TRBJ2-2, with D maybe TRBD1 (6 bases). V lost 4 bases to trimming and J lost 7 bases, with 17 bases between them. This CDR3 spans 15 amino acids. The germline V gene encodes CDR1 SGHTS and CDR2 YDEGEE. The CDR3 nucleotides read TGTGCCAGCAGCATCAGGGGAGCACTCGTCGGGGAGCTGTTTTTT. It translates to CASSIRGALVGELFF.

Many counts were recorded for this clonotype. The rearrangement joins TRBV5-8 to TRBJ1-5; 8 bases line up with TRBD1. CDR1 is SGHTS and CDR2 is YDEGEE in the germline V gene. The CDR3 length is 16 residues. The V gene end was trimmed by 1 base and the J gene end by 7 bases; junction bases not matched to a gene: 10. CDR3 bases: TGTGCCAGCAGCTTGTTGACTACAGGGGGAGGCCAGCCCCAGCATTTT. Protein product: CASSLLTTGGGQPQHF.

At least ten counts were recorded for this clonotype. This sequence joins TRBV7-2 and TRBJ2-3; no reliable D call. Germline-derived CDR1 and CDR2 are SGHTA and FQGNSA. The V end lost 1 base, the J end lost 5 bases, and 13 bases lay between the germline ends. CDR3 length: 15 residues. The CDR3 loop reads CASSLGLTWGDTQYF. The CDR3 DNA reads TGTGCCAGCAGCTTAGGACTCACCTGGGGAGATACGCAGTATTTT.

This clonotype has at least ten counts. The chain joins TRBV5-1 to TRBJ1-1; unclear D gene. CDR3 size: 14 residues. V lost 2 bases and J lost 1, with 9 bases in between. Germline V CDR1 and CDR2: SGHRS, YFSETQ. The CDR3 reads CASSFRGPNTEAFF. CDR3 DNA: TGCGCCAGCAGCTTCCGCGGACCGAACACTGAAGCTTTCTTT.

This clonotype was seen many times. V gene TRBV18 combines with J gene TRBJ1-1, with unresolved D. The V end was cut by 0 bases, the J end by 4 bases, with 12 bases between. The CDR3 totals 15 residues. Germline V gene data show CDR1 as KGHSH and CDR2 as LQKENI. The CDR3 DNA reads as TGTGCCAGCTCACCACCGCCATCTCCGAGCACTGAAGCTTTCTTT. Its translation is CASSPPPSPSTEAFF.

Only a few counts were recorded for this clonotype. V usage is TRBV5-1 and J usage is TRBJ2-7; 9 bases are a match to TRBD2. Trimming cost V 4 bases and J 5 bases; bases outside gene matches: 16. Germline CDR1 SGHRS, CDR2 YFSETQ. The CDR3 is made up of 17 amino acids. For the CDR3, the DNA is TGCGCCAGCAGCCCGACCCCCATTAGCGGGAGAAGCAACGAGCAGTACTTC. This codes for CASSPTPISGRSNEQYF.

In this sample, this clonotype turned up a few times. V usage is TRBV28 and J usage is TRBJ2-3, with 14 bases aligning to TRBD2. Germline CDR1 MDHEN, CDR2 SYDVKM. V was clipped by 6 bases and J by 3 bases; unmatched bases: 8. CDR3 length: 17 amino acids. The CDR3 loop reads CASRPGLAGGGTDTQYF. The DNA for the CDR3 is TGTGCCAGCAGACCCGGACTAGCGGGAGGAGGAACAGATACGCAGTATTTT.

This chain links TRBV19 with TRBJ2-7; D is possibly TRBD1 or TRBD2 (6 bases each). Trimming stripped 3 bases from V and 0 bases from J, with 18 bases between. The CDR3 length is 17 residues. CDR1 and CDR2 (germline): LNHDA, SQIVND (reference sequence). The CDR3 nucleotides read TGTGCCAGTAGTATTGGGGACATGGGGGGTCCCTCCTACGAGCAGTACTTC. Translated, it gives CASSIGDMGGPSYEQYF.

This clonotype was picked up many times. V usage is TRBV5-1 and J usage is TRBJ1-1; no firm D call. Germline V CDR1 and CDR2: SGHRS, YFSETQ. The V gene lost 4 bases and the J gene lost 1 base, with 8 bases spanning the gap. This CDR3 spans 13 amino acids. CDR3 in DNA: TGCGCCAGCAGCACGCAGACGAACACTGAAGCTTTCTTT. It specifies CASSTQTNTEAFF.

To note about this clonotype: A much larger clone differs from this one at a single base, so this may be a read error. V gene TRBV12-3 or TRBV12-4 combines with J gene TRBJ2-1; D is perhaps TRBD1 (5 bases). The CDR3 extends over 12 amino acids. V gave up 7 bases and J gave up 7 bases, with 11 bases separating them. CDR3 in DNA: TGTGCCAGCAAATACAGGAGAAATGAGCAGTTCTTC. Translated: CASKYRRNEQFF.

This clonotype occurred many times. The genes are TRBV7-8 and TRBJ1-5; D is ambiguous. CDR3 length equals 17 residues. The V and J ends lost 5 bases and 6 bases respectively, with 23 bases between them. The germline V gene encodes CDR1 SGHVS and CDR2 FQNEAQ. The CDR3, as DNA: TGTGCCAGCAGCCGTCAGACTGATTCCTTGGGTAGTCAGCCCCAGCATTTT. As protein: CASSRQTDSLGSQPQHF.

This clonotype occurred a few times. The CDR3 bases are TGTGCCAGCAGGAGCGACAGGTCAATCGCTGGAAACACCATATATTTT. It encodes CASRSDRSIAGNTIYF. The rearrangement links TRBV6-9 to TRBJ1-3; a possible D gene is TRBD1 (6 bases). The ends were cut back, 6 bases at V and 2 bases at J, with 17 bases in the middle. Germline V gene lookup returns CDR1 MNHGY and CDR2 SVAAGI. The CDR3 has 16 amino acids.

The chain has TRBV12-3 or TRBV12-4 and TRBJ2-1, with 15 bases lining up with TRBD2. V shed 4 bases and J 9 bases; nucleotides not matched to a gene: 7. The CDR3 has 16 residues. This CDR3 reads CASSSGGLAGGTEQFF. As DNA, the CDR3 is TGTGCCAGCAGTTCAGGGGGACTAGCGGGAGGCACTGAGCAGTTCTTC.

The chain employs TRBV5-1 and TRBJ2-1, with 9 bases identical to TRBD1. The length of the CDR3 is 16 residues. CDR1 and CDR2 from the germline V gene are SGHRS and YFSETQ. V trimming: 4 bases; J trimming: 7 bases; junction bases outside the gene matches: 12. The CDR3 nucleotides are TGCGCCAGCAGCAGCCGGACAGGGGCAGGTAGTAATGAGCAGTTCTTC. Amino acid sequence: CASSSRTGAGSNEQFF.

The table lists this clonotype with many counts. For the CDR3, the DNA is TGCGCCAGCAGCCAAGATGTGGGGGGAGCTTTCTTT. Translating gives CASSQDVGGAFF. This chain links TRBV4-1 with TRBJ1-1, with D perhaps matching TRBD1 (5 bases). The CDR3 runs 12 residues. From germline, CDR1 is MGHRA and CDR2 YSYEKL. Trimming cost V 0 bases and J 10 bases, with 9 bases left between them.